The 20 T cell receptor beta chains reported below all come from one sample, sequenced in a study of T cell responses to AZD1222 COVID-19 vaccine. The protocol was immunoSEQ multiplex PCR, while the TCRdb copy is restricted to in-frame clones and leaves out a portion. The data contain about 100,000 clones, about nine tenths of them singletons. Sequenced material: peripheral blood, taken on day 0 of AZD1222 vaccination. These TCRs come from an adult in good health.

The rearrangement links TRBV2 to TRBJ1-2; unclear D gene. The CDR3 consists of 13 residues. The V end lost 3 bases, the J end lost 4 bases, and 9 bases lay between the germline ends. Germline V lookup: CDR1 SNHLY, CDR2 FYNNEI. CDR3 in amino acids: CASSEREGYGYTF. CDR3 nucleotide sequence: TGTGCCAGCAGTGAGAGGGAGGGCTATGGCTACACCTTC.

The chain links TRBV29-1 to TRBJ1-1; D is unclear. The CDR3 consists of 13 residues. Trimming took off 1 base at V and 5 bases at J, with 11 bases between the two ends. Germline CDR1 reads SQVTM; CDR2 reads ANQGSEA. In DNA, the CDR3 is TGCAGCGTTGAAGGCCGGGGAACAACTGAAGCTTTCTTT. Translated: CSVEGRGTTEAFF.

The rearrangement links TRBV19 to TRBJ1-4; a weak D match, TRBD1 (5 bases). CDR3 size: 16 residues. The germline V gene encodes CDR1 LNHDA and CDR2 SQIVND (reference sequence). The V and J ends lost 10 bases and 8 bases respectively, with 26 bases between them. The CDR3 spells CATSSSDGAHWEKLFF. DNA for the CDR3: TGTGCCACCTCATCCTCCGACGGGGCGCATTGGGAAAAACTGTTTTTT.

V is TRBV6-1 and J is TRBJ1-4; TRBD1 matches 9 bases. Germline loops: CDR1 MNHNS, CDR2 SASEGT. The V gene end was trimmed by 4 bases and the J gene end by 5 bases; junction bases not matched to a gene: 11. This CDR3 is 17 amino acids long. Here the CDR3 reads CASSGPGQGLHNEKLFF. As DNA, the CDR3 is TGTGCCAGCAGTGGTCCGGGACAGGGATTGCACAATGAAAAACTGTTTTTT.

This clone showed up just once. This chain connects TRBV28 to TRBJ2-2; 8 bases line up with TRBD1. Germline V gives CDR1 MDHEN, CDR2 SYDVKM. This CDR3 has 15 amino acids. With V trimmed by 4 bases and J by 5 bases, 6 bases remained unmatched. The CDR3 sequence is CASSSWTGKTGELFF. The CDR3 DNA reads as TGTGCCAGCAGTTCTTGGACAGGGAAGACCGGGGAGCTGTTTTTT. The complete variable domain, with remaining parts taken from reference TRBV28 and TRBJ2-2, reads DVKVTQSSRYLVKRTGEKVFLECVQDMDHENMFWYRQDPGLGLRLIYFSYDVKMKEKGDIPEGYSVSREKKERFSLILESASTNQTSMYLCASSSWTGKTGELFFGEGSRLTVL.

The gene calls are TRBV27 and TRBJ2-1; TRBD1 matches at 7 bases. Germline CDR1 reads MNHEY; CDR2 reads SMNVEV (reference sequence). The CDR3 spans 15 residues. V was clipped by 5 bases and J by 7 bases; unmatched bases: 11. This chain's CDR3 is CASSKMGQLGNEQFF. The CDR3 DNA reads TGTGCCAGCAGTAAGATGGGACAGCTAGGGAATGAGCAGTTCTTC.

V gene TRBV4-1 combines with J gene TRBJ1-4, with a weak D call TRBD1 (6 bases). Germline CDR1 MGHRA, CDR2 YSYEKL. Deletions cut 5 bases from V and 4 bases from J, with 14 bases between. This CDR3 is 15 amino acids long. The CDR3: CASSAWDTINEKLFF. In nucleotides, the CDR3 is TGCGCCAGCAGCGCCTGGGACACCATTAATGAAAAACTGTTTTTT.

This rearrangement joins TRBV28 to TRBJ1-5; 8 bases align to TRBD1. Germline trimming cut 0 bases from V and 4 bases from J; bases unmatched to any gene: 5. This CDR3 is built from 16 residues. Germline CDR1 is MDHEN and CDR2 is SYDVKM. CDR3 nucleotide sequence: TGTGCCAGCAGTTTATGGGACAGGGACCCTAATCAGCCCCAGCATTTT. This gives the protein CASSLWDRDPNQPQHF.

The chain uses TRBV5-4 and TRBJ1-1; D gene ambiguous. V lost 0 bases to trimming and J lost 1 base, with 13 bases between them. The CDR3 extends over 16 amino acids. Per the germline V gene, CDR1 is SGHNT and CDR2 is YYREEE (reference sequence). CDR3 coding DNA: TGTGCCAGCAGCTTGGCCCCCGGACGGGGGAACACTGAAGCTTTCTTT. As protein: CASSLAPGRGNTEAFF. The full variable domain, rest sourced from reference TRBV5-4 and TRBJ1-1, is ETGVTQSPTHLIKTRGQQVTLRCSSQSGHNTVSWYQQALGQGPQFIFQYYREEENGRGNFPPRFSGLQFPNYSSELNVNALELDDSALYLCASSLAPGRGNTEAFFGQGTRLTVV.

This clone was counted only a few times. The V gene is TRBV19, the J gene TRBJ2-1; D may match TRBD1 or TRBD2 (5 bases each). CDR3 length: 16 residues. Germline V lookup: CDR1 LNHDA, CDR2 SQIVND (reference sequence). The V gene lost 3 bases and the J gene lost 4 bases, with 16 bases spanning the gap. CDR3 sequence reads: CASSIFWDGSYNEQFF. The DNA of the CDR3 is TGTGCCAGTAGTATTTTTTGGGACGGGTCTTACAATGAGCAGTTCTTC.

The rearrangement links TRBV28 to TRBJ2-5; 7 positions agree with TRBD2. The ends lost 8 bases at V and 5 bases at J; junction bases unmatched: 5. CDR3 length: 12 residues. In germline, CDR1 is MDHEN, CDR2 SYDVKM. The chain's CDR3 is CASWDYGETQYF. DNA of the CDR3: TGTGCCAGCTGGGACTACGGGGAGACCCAGTACTTC.

The chain is built from TRBV4-2 and TRBJ1-1; D is undetermined. V lost 1 base and J lost 0, with 12 bases in between. The CDR3 loop spans 16 amino acids. Germline values: CDR1 LGHNA, CDR2 YNFKEQ. CDR3 sequence (DNA): TGTGCCAGCAGCCAAGGGGTGGGTAGGTTGAACACTGAAGCTTTCTTT. Residues: CASSQGVGRLNTEAFF.

V gene TRBV19 combines with J gene TRBJ1-2; the D is unclear. Germline values: CDR1 LNHDA, CDR2 SQIVND (reference sequence). V was cut by 7 bases and J by 0 bases, with 18 bases left in between. The CDR3 is 16 residues long. The CDR3 loop is CASTRADGSPNYGYTF. The DNA of the CDR3 is TGTGCCAGTACCCGAGCCGACGGCTCCCCTAACTATGGCTACACCTTC.

CDR3 region: CASSPRTGFPEAFF. The CDR3 region has the DNA TGTGCCAGCAGTCCACGAACAGGGTTCCCTGAAGCTTTCTTT. V gene TRBV25-1 combines with J gene TRBJ1-1; a weak D match, TRBD1 (6 bases). The germline gives CDR1 MGHDK, CDR2 SYGVNS. Trimming pared 5 bases from V and 6 bases from J, leaving 16 bases between. The CDR3 is made up of 14 amino acids. Drawing the rest from reference TRBV25-1 and TRBJ1-1, the complete variable domain is EADIYQTPRYLVIGTGKKITLECSQTMGHDKMYWYQQDPGMELHLIHYSYGVNSTEKGDLSSESTVSRIRTEHFPLTLESARPSHTSQYLCASSPRTGFPEAFFGQGTRLTVV.

The V gene is TRBV18, the J gene TRBJ2-3, with D hard to call. The germline V and J ends were trimmed by 2 bases and 6 bases, with 12 bases remaining between them. The CDR3 consists of 14 residues. Germline CDR1 is KGHSH and CDR2 is LQKENI. CDR3 sequence (DNA): TGTGCCAGCTCACCAGAGAAGGGCTCGGATACGCAGTATTTT. It specifies CASSPEKGSDTQYF.

This sequence joins TRBV1 and TRBJ2-2; the tabulated D call, TRBD1, remains unverified against the DNA. TRBV1 has pseudogene status. This CDR3 is 12 amino acids long. DNA of the CDR3: TGCACCAGCAGCCAGGCCGTAAGGGAGCTGTTTTTT. It encodes CTSSQAVRELFF.

The chain uses TRBV2 and TRBJ1-1; D possibly corresponds to TRBD1 (5 bases). The CDR3 length is 13 residues. The germline V and J ends were trimmed by 8 bases and 0 bases, with 10 bases remaining between them. Germline V lookup: CDR1 SNHLY, CDR2 FYNNEI. CDR3 residues: CASGKGLNTEAFF. CDR3 nucleotide sequence: TGTGCCAGCGGAAAGGGGCTGAACACTGAAGCTTTCTTT. Drawing the rest from reference TRBV2 and TRBJ1-1, the complete variable domain is EPEVTQTPSHQVTQMGQEVILRCVPISNHLYFYWYRQILGQKVEFLVSFYNNEISEKSEIFDDQFSVERPDGSNFTLKIRSTKLEDSAMYFCASGKGLNTEAFFGQGTRLTVV.

The chain joins TRBV6-2 or TRBV6-3 to TRBJ2-7; 10 bases align to TRBD1. J lost 2 bases, V lost 2 bases, and 6 bases had no gene match. The CDR3 runs 16 residues. Germline CDR1 MNHEY, CDR2 SVGEGT. CDR3 sequence reads: CASSYPDRGPPYEQYF. CDR3 sequence (DNA): TGTGCCAGCAGTTACCCCGACAGGGGGCCCCCCTACGAGCAGTACTTC.

This clone came up a few times. The chain carries TRBV28 and TRBJ2-5, with 7 bases that match TRBD1. The CDR3 covers 13 residues. J lost 5 bases, V lost 6 bases, and 6 bases had no gene match. The germline V gene has CDR1 MDHEN and CDR2 SYDVKM. The CDR3 DNA reads TGTGCCAGCAGAATCAGCAGGGGGGAGACCCAGTACTTC. It encodes CASRISRGETQYF.

This sequence joins TRBV5-1 and TRBJ1-2; 9 bases are a match to TRBD1. CDR1 is SGHRS and CDR2 is YFSETQ in the germline V gene. The CDR3 runs to 14 residues. V trimming: 4 bases; J trimming: 8 bases; junction bases outside the gene matches: 9. The DNA of the CDR3 is TGCGCCAGCAGCGTGGGACAGGGCATGGAGGGCTACACCTTC. The encoded protein is CASSVGQGMEGYTF. Looking up the rest from reference TRBV5-1 and TRBJ1-2 gives the full variable domain: KAGVTQTPRYLIKTRGQQVTLSCSPISGHRSVSWYQQTPGQGLQFLFEYFSETQRNKGNFPGRFSGRQFSNSRSEMNVSTLELGDSALYLCASSVGQGMEGYTFGSGTRLTVV.